The 18 T cell receptor beta chains given below trace back to one sample, sequenced in a study of T cell repertoires in cytomegalovirus infection. MiXCR, run by TCRdb on the reads, gives a single entry per CDR3 protein. The sample contains hundreds of thousands of distinct CDR3 sequences, more than 20% of which appear only once. Sequenced sample: CD8+ T cells from PBMCs. The receptors come from a human donor in good health (CMV status not recorded). Some clones in this sample may be carry-over from other donors' samples.

At least ten counts were recorded for this clonotype. V gene TRBV28 combines with J gene TRBJ1-1, with unresolved D. CDR1 is MDHEN, CDR2 SYDVKM, per germline. The CDR3 consists of 14 residues. Trimming removed 4 bases at V and 1 base at J, with 10 bases between. The CDR3 here is CASSSSTWNTEAFF. The CDR3 DNA is TGTGCCAGCAGTTCCTCTACATGGAACACTGAAGCTTTCTTT.

A few counts support this clonotype. V is TRBV2 and J is TRBJ2-7, with D hard to call. The CDR3 has 12 residues. V gave up 5 bases and J gave up 3 bases, with 8 bases separating them. In germline, CDR1 is SNHLY, CDR2 FYNNEI. The CDR3 is CASSLANYEQYV. The CDR3 nucleotides are TGTGCCAGCAGTTTGGCAAACTACGAGCAGTACGTC.

This clonotype was recorded a few times. The chain has TRBV20-1 and TRBJ2-3, with D possibly matching TRBD1 (6 bases). The germline V gene has CDR1 DFQATT and CDR2 SNEGSKA (reference sequence). This CDR3 has 13 amino acids. Here the CDR3 reads CSTLGRGADTQYF. CDR3 coding DNA: TGCAGCACACTCGGCAGGGGCGCAGATACGCAGTATTTT.

The chain uses TRBV5-1 and TRBJ1-2; the D gene is possibly TRBD1 (5 bases). Trimming removed 3 bases from V and 8 bases from J, with 17 bases in between. The CDR3 totals 14 residues. The germline V gene has CDR1 SGHRS and CDR2 YFSETQ. The CDR3 coding sequence is TGCGCCAGCAGCTGGGAGGATCTAGAGGGGGGCTACACCTTC. As protein: CASSWEDLEGGYTF.

The table lists this clonotype with many counts. V gene TRBV11-2 combines with J gene TRBJ1-1, with D possibly matching TRBD1 (6 bases). The CDR3 is 14 amino acids. Trimming took 3 bases from V and 1 from J, leaving 9 bases between them. Per germline, CDR1 SGHAT and CDR2 FQNNGV. The CDR3: CASSFTGANTEAFF. The DNA for the CDR3 is TGTGCCAGCAGCTTTACGGGGGCGAACACTGAAGCTTTCTTT.

This clonotype was recorded many times. The chain links TRBV6-5 to TRBJ2-3, with 9 positions matching TRBD2. This CDR3 has 15 amino acids. From germline, CDR1 is MNHEY and CDR2 SVGAGI. Germline trimming cut 2 bases from V and 5 bases from J; bases unmatched to any gene: 5. The chain's CDR3 is CASSYGGGAGDTQYF. CDR3 DNA sequence: TGTGCCAGCAGTTACGGCGGGGGGGCGGGAGATACGCAGTATTTT.

The chain combines TRBV4-2 with TRBJ2-3; 10 positions agree with TRBD2. Germline lookup yields CDR1 LGHNA and CDR2 YNFKEQ. The V and J ends lost 0 bases and 0 bases, in that order; junction bases with no gene match: 6. This CDR3 region has 18 residues. The CDR3 loop is CASSQDPSGGASTDTQYF. For the CDR3, the DNA is TGTGCCAGCAGCCAAGATCCTAGCGGGGGAGCTAGCACAGATACGCAGTATTTT.

V usage is TRBV7-9 and J usage is TRBJ2-7, with 14 positions matching TRBD2. The length of the CDR3 is 17 residues. Trimming at V came to 5 bases and at J to 2 bases, leaving 8 bases not matched to a gene. Germline CDR1 SEHNR, CDR2 FQNEAQ (reference sequence). CDR3 amino acids: CASSPTPGLAGAYEQYF. As DNA, the CDR3 is TGTGCCAGCAGCCCAACCCCGGGACTAGCGGGGGCCTACGAGCAGTACTTC.

The chain combines TRBV28 with TRBJ1-1; D remains ambiguous. Germline V lookup: CDR1 MDHEN, CDR2 SYDVKM. CDR3 length equals 13 residues. The V gene lost 2 bases and the J gene lost 3 bases, with 7 bases spanning the gap. In DNA form, the CDR3 reads TGTGCCAGCAGTTTAGTCCGGTACACTGAAGCTTTCTTT. Amino acids: CASSLVRYTEAFF.

This clonotype was counted a few times. V and J are TRBV11-2 and TRBJ2-3; D possibly uses TRBD1 or TRBD2 (5 bases each). Germline V gene sequence: CDR1 SGHAT, CDR2 FQNNGV. Trimming pared 5 bases from V and 0 bases from J, leaving 21 bases between. The CDR3 loop spans 18 amino acids. CDR3 bases: TGTGCCAGCAGCCCCTACCCGACAGTGGAGGCTAGCACAGATACGCAGTATTTT. It yields the protein CASSPYPTVEASTDTQYF.

The CDR3 nucleotides read TGTGCCAGCAGCATACAGAAGAGCACAGATACGCAGTATTTT. Encoded protein: CASSIQKSTDTQYF. The V call is TRBV9, the J call TRBJ2-3, with D unresolved. The CDR3 runs to 14 residues. The V gene lost 4 bases and the J gene lost 0 bases, with 9 bases spanning the gap. The germline V gene encodes CDR1 SGDLS and CDR2 YYNGEE.

This clonotype came up a few times. The rearrangement uses TRBV29-1 and TRBJ2-1, with D possibly TRBD1 on 5 matching bases. The germline CDR1 and CDR2 sequences are SQVTM and ANQGSEA. V shed 4 bases and J shed 14 bases, with 15 bases lying between them. CDR3 length: 11 residues. CDR3 in amino acids: CSVGKGKVEFF. The CDR3 coding sequence is TGCAGCGTTGGGAAGGGGAAAGTGGAGTTCTTC.

The table lists this clonotype with many counts. This chain uses TRBV7-9 with TRBJ1-1; D unclear. V was clipped by 3 bases and J by 6 bases, with 8 bases between them. Per germline, CDR1 SEHNR and CDR2 FQNEAQ (reference sequence). The CDR3 length is 12 residues. The CDR3 DNA reads as TGTGCCAGCAGCTTGAAAAAGGCTGAAGCTTTCTTT. Protein: CASSLKKAEAFF. Together with reference TRBV7-9 and TRBJ1-1, the CDR3 gives the full variable domain: DTGVSQNPRHKITKRGQNVTFRCDPISEHNRLYWYRQTLGQGPEFLTYFQNEAQLEKSRLLSDRFSAERPKGSFSTLEIQRTEQGDSAMYLCASSLKKAEAFFGQGTRLTVV.

The table lists this clonotype with a few counts. The chain has TRBV7-9 and TRBJ2-7; D perhaps matches TRBD1 (6 bases). Between the trimmed V and J ends, which lost 5 bases and 0 bases, there was a span of 11 bases. Looked up from germline, CDR1 is SEHNR and CDR2 is FQNEAQ (reference sequence). CDR3 length equals 14 residues. CDR3 DNA: TGTGCCAGCAGCGCCCGGACAGACTCCTACGAGCAGTACTTC. It codes for CASSARTDSYEQYF.

This clonotype occurred many times. V is TRBV12-5 and J is TRBJ1-2; D is ambiguous. The CDR3 runs 12 residues. The V end lost 3 bases, the J end lost 6 bases, and 8 bases lay between the germline ends. Germline V gene sequence: CDR1 LGHNT, CDR2 FRNRAP. The CDR3 nucleotides read TGTGCTAGTGGTTTTGGTACGGATGGCTACACCTTC. Its translation is CASGFGTDGYTF.

The CDR3 loop is CASRGRVNTEAFF. Here the CDR3 DNA reads TGTGCCAGCAGGGGCAGGGTGAACACTGAAGCTTTCTTT. This chain uses TRBV2 with TRBJ1-1, with a possible D match to TRBD1 (5 bases). The CDR3 is 13 residues long. The germline gives CDR1 SNHLY, CDR2 FYNNEI. Trimming left V 6 bases short and J 0 bases short, with 8 bases between. The full variable domain, in which reference TRBV2 and TRBJ1-1 provide the parts outside the CDR3, is EPEVTQTPSHQVTQMGQEVILRCVPISNHLYFYWYRQILGQKVEFLVSFYNNEISEKSEIFDDQFSVERPDGSNFTLKIRSTKLEDSAMYFCASRGRVNTEAFFGQGTRLTVV.

The J gene is TRBJ1-1, the V gene TRBV29-1; 7 positions match TRBD1. J lost 3 bases, V lost 1 base, and 11 bases had no gene match. CDR3 size: 16 residues. Germline-derived CDR1 and CDR2 are SQVTM and ANQGSEA. This CDR3 reads CSVEGLQGGGYTEAFF. Written as DNA, the CDR3 is TGCAGCGTTGAAGGCCTCCAGGGGGGGGGGTACACTGAAGCTTTCTTT.

The table lists this clonotype with a few counts. This chain connects TRBV14 to TRBJ2-3; perhaps TRBD2 as D (5 bases). The CDR3 extends over 17 amino acids. The ends were cut back, 3 bases at V and 0 bases at J, with 16 bases in the middle. The germline gives CDR1 SGHDN, CDR2 FVKESK. The chain's CDR3 is CASSHTTRFLSTDTQYF. The DNA of the CDR3 is TGTGCCAGCAGCCATACCACTAGATTCCTTAGCACAGATACGCAGTATTTT. The full variable domain, completed using reference TRBV14 and TRBJ2-3, is EAGVTQFPSHSVIEKGQTVTLRCDPISGHDNLYWYRRVMGKEIKFLLHFVKESKQDESGMPNNRFLAERTGGTYSTLKVQPAELEDSGVYFCASSHTTRFLSTDTQYFGPGTRLTVL.